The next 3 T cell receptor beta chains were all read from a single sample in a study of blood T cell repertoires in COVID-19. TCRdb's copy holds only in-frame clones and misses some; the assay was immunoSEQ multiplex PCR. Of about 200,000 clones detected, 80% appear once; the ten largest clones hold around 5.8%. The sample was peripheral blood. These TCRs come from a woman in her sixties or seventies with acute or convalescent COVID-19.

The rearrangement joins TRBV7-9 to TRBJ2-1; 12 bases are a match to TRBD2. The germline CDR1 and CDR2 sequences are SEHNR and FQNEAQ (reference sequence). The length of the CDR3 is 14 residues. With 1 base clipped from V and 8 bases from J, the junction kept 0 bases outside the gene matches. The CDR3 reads CASSLGLAGDEQFF. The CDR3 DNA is TGTGCCAGCAGCTTAGGACTAGCGGGAGATGAGCAGTTCTTC.

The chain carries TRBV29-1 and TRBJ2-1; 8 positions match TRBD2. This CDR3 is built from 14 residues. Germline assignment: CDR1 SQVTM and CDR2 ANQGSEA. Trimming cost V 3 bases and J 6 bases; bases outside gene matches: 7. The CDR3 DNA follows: TGCAGCGTTGACGGTAGCGGGAAGGGCAATGAGCAGTTCTTC. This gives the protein CSVDGSGKGNEQFF.

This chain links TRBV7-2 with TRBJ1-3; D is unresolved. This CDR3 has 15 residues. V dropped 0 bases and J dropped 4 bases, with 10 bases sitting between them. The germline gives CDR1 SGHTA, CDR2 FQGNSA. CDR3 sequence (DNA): TGTGCCAGCAGCTTAGCGGCCGTCGGGGGAAACACCATATATTTT. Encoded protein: CASSLAAVGGNTIYF.